These T cell receptor beta chains were read from a single sample in a study of blood T cell repertoires in COVID-19. Using immunoSEQ multiplex PCR, the repertoire was profiled, and TCRdb retains in-frame clones only, with some absent. This sample carries hundreds of thousands of clones, roughly 88% of them seen once, and the ten largest clones take about 0.7%. Material: peripheral blood. These receptors all stem from a human donor in a cohort sampled during active COVID-19. The CDR3 runs from the conserved cysteine through the conserved F or W. A D gene is named only where the DNA matches it firmly. Only part of the rows carry a size: once, few, many, or a class if the clone is expanded.

CDR3aa: CAISESSRQNTEAFF; CDR3nt: TGTGCCATCAGTGAGTCTTCGCGGCAGAACACTGAAGCTTTCTTT; v_gene: TRBV10-3; d_gene: -; j_gene: TRBJ1-1; abundance: -
CDR3aa: CASSQLRGAGYGYTF; CDR3nt: TGCGCCAGCAGCCAGTTGCGGGGGGCCGGCTATGGCTACACCTTC; v_gene: TRBV4-1; d_gene: -; j_gene: TRBJ1-2; abundance: -
CDR3aa: CASSVSPAYEQYF; CDR3nt: TGTGCCAGCAGCGTCTCCCCAGCCTACGAGCAGTACTTC; v_gene: TRBV9; d_gene: -; j_gene: TRBJ2-7; abundance: -
CDR3aa: CASSFTPHSNQPQHF; CDR3nt: TGTGCCAGCAGCTTTACCCCACACAGCAATCAGCCCCAGCATTTT; v_gene: TRBV5-6; d_gene: -; j_gene: TRBJ1-5; abundance: -
CDR3aa: CASSLRGGSLWNEQFF; CDR3nt: TGTGCCAGCAGCCTGAGAGGCGGGAGCTTGTGGAATGAGCAGTTCTTC; v_gene: TRBV28; d_gene: TRBD2; j_gene: TRBJ2-1; abundance: -
CDR3aa: CASSLSGYRYEQYF; CDR3nt: TGTGCCAGCAGTTTATCAGGGTACAGGTACGAGCAGTACTTC; v_gene: TRBV28; d_gene: -; j_gene: TRBJ2-7; abundance: -
CDR3aa: CASSQVWTVSGYTF; CDR3nt: TGCGCCAGCAGCCAGGTCTGGACAGTCTCTGGCTACACCTTC; v_gene: TRBV4-3; d_gene: -; j_gene: TRBJ1-2; abundance: -
CDR3aa: CASQTDRGRDEQYF; CDR3nt: TGTGCCAGCCAGACGGACAGGGGGAGGGACGAGCAGTACTTC; v_gene: TRBV2; d_gene: TRBD1; j_gene: TRBJ2-7; abundance: once
CDR3aa: CASSEQLAGGPDTQYF; CDR3nt: TGTGCCAGCAGCGAGCAACTAGCGGGAGGGCCTGATACGCAGTATTTT; v_gene: TRBV9; d_gene: TRBD2; j_gene: TRBJ2-3; abundance: -
CDR3aa: CASSLYRGGTQGGEQFF; CDR3nt: TGTGCCAGCAGCTTGTATCGAGGCGGAACCCAAGGGGGTGAGCAGTTCTTC; v_gene: TRBV5-4; d_gene: -; j_gene: TRBJ2-1; abundance: -
CDR3aa: CASSPTGSYEQYF; CDR3nt: TGTGCCAGCAGCCCTACGGGGTCCTACGAGCAGTACTTC; v_gene: TRBV7-9; d_gene: -; j_gene: TRBJ2-7; abundance: -
CDR3aa: CASSSSGGAHEQYF; CDR3nt: TGTGCCAGCAGTTCTTCCGGGGGGGCCCACGAGCAGTACTTC; v_gene: TRBV27; d_gene: TRBD2; j_gene: TRBJ2-7; abundance: -
CDR3aa: CASSGTGPYEQYF; CDR3nt: TGTGCCAGTAGTGGGACAGGTCCCTACGAGCAGTACTTC; v_gene: TRBV19; d_gene: TRBD1; j_gene: TRBJ2-7; abundance: -
CDR3aa: CASSLTGIESDTQYF; CDR3nt: TGTGCCAGCAGCTTAACCGGGATCGAATCAGATACGCAGTATTTT; v_gene: TRBV7-9; d_gene: -; j_gene: TRBJ2-3; abundance: few
CDR3aa: CASSPFQGGGNIQYF; CDR3nt: TGTGCCAGCAGCCCGTTCCAAGGCGGTGGAAACATTCAGTACTTC; v_gene: TRBV7-9; d_gene: -; j_gene: TRBJ2-4; abundance: few
CDR3aa: CASSFSGTGSGGQYF; CDR3nt: TGTGCCAGCAGCTTTTCGGGGACAGGCTCCGGAGGGCAGTACTTC; v_gene: TRBV7-2; d_gene: TRBD1; j_gene: TRBJ2-7; abundance: -
CDR3aa: CASRTPKQETQYF; CDR3nt: TGTGCCAGCAGAACTCCTAAACAAGAGACCCAGTACTTC; v_gene: TRBV27; d_gene: -; j_gene: TRBJ2-5; abundance: once
CDR3aa: CASSTASGRTGDTQYF; CDR3nt: TGCGCCAGCAGCACGGCAAGCGGGAGGACGGGAGATACGCAGTATTTT; v_gene: TRBV4-3; d_gene: TRBD2; j_gene: TRBJ2-3; abundance: -
CDR3aa: CASSKEAGRNEQFF; CDR3nt: TGTGCCAGCAGCAAGGAGGCAGGACGCAATGAGCAGTTCTTC; v_gene: TRBV5-5; d_gene: -; j_gene: TRBJ2-1; abundance: -
CDR3aa: CATGVTQYF; CDR3nt: TGTGCCACCGGGGTGACCCAGTACTTC; v_gene: TRBV9; d_gene: -; j_gene: TRBJ2-5; abundance: -
CDR3aa: CASSGYREGGHTEAFF; CDR3nt: TGTGCCAGCAGCGGCTACAGGGAGGGGGGGCACACTGAAGCTTTCTTT; v_gene: TRBV9; d_gene: -; j_gene: TRBJ1-1; abundance: once
CDR3aa: CASSQHYSNQPQHF; CDR3nt: TGTGCCAGTAGCCAACATTATAGCAATCAGCCCCAGCATTTT; v_gene: TRBV19; d_gene: -; j_gene: TRBJ1-5; abundance: -
CDR3aa: CASSLDDRGLGQPQHF; CDR3nt: TGTGCCAGCAGCTTAGACGACAGGGGGCTGGGTCAGCCCCAGCATTTT; v_gene: TRBV7-2; d_gene: TRBD1; j_gene: TRBJ1-5; abundance: -
CDR3aa: CASRKRPQVRMANEQFF; CDR3nt: TGTGCCAGCAGGAAACGACCACAGGTCCGTATGGCCAATGAGCAGTTCTTC; v_gene: TRBV28; d_gene: -; j_gene: TRBJ2-1; abundance: -
CDR3aa: CASSLVATSYTF; CDR3nt: TGTGCCAGCAGTTTGGTCGCCACTTCCTACACCTTC; v_gene: TRBV12-3/TRBV12-4; d_gene: -; j_gene: TRBJ1-2; abundance: -
CDR3aa: CASSIDNYSANEQYF; CDR3nt: TGTGCCAGTAGTATAGATAACTATTCAGCGAACGAGCAGTACTTC; v_gene: TRBV19; d_gene: -; j_gene: TRBJ2-7; abundance: -
CDR3aa: CASSKGTVIYSNQPQHF; CDR3nt: TGTGCCAGTAGTAAAGGGACAGTTATTTATAGCAATCAGCCCCAGCATTTT; v_gene: TRBV19; d_gene: TRBD1; j_gene: TRBJ1-5; abundance: -
CDR3aa: CASSVRLAGMGANVLTF; CDR3nt: TGTGCCAGCAGCGTTAGACTAGCGGGAATGGGGGCCAACGTCCTGACTTTC; v_gene: TRBV9; d_gene: TRBD2; j_gene: TRBJ2-6; abundance: -
CDR3aa: CASSTGTGALWETQYF; CDR3nt: TGTGCCAGTAGTACCGGGACAGGGGCGCTGTGGGAGACCCAGTACTTC; v_gene: TRBV19; d_gene: TRBD1; j_gene: TRBJ2-5; abundance: -
CDR3aa: CASNGGSYNEQFF; CDR3nt: TGTGCCAGCAACGGGGGGTCCTACAATGAGCAGTTCTTC; v_gene: TRBV7-2; d_gene: TRBD2; j_gene: TRBJ2-1; abundance: -
CDR3aa: CASSPRAGNLHEQYF; CDR3nt: TGTGCCAGCAGCCCCCGGGCAGGGAACCTCCACGAGCAGTACTTC; v_gene: TRBV9; d_gene: -; j_gene: TRBJ2-7; abundance: -
CDR3aa: CASSLQGAYEQYF; CDR3nt: TGTGCCAGCAGTCTCCAGGGTGCCTACGAGCAGTACTTC; v_gene: TRBV28; d_gene: -; j_gene: TRBJ2-7; abundance: -
CDR3aa: CASSRAGTLNTEAFF; CDR3nt: TGCGCCAGCAGCAGGGCCGGGACTTTGAACACTGAAGCTTTCTTT; v_gene: TRBV5-1; d_gene: -; j_gene: TRBJ1-1; abundance: -
CDR3aa: CASSLVISSEAFF; CDR3nt: TGTGCCAGCAGCTTGGTTATCTCTTCTGAAGCTTTCTTT; v_gene: TRBV5-6; d_gene: -; j_gene: TRBJ1-1; abundance: -
CDR3aa: CAISEELANTGELFF; CDR3nt: TGTGCCATCAGTGAGGAGCTAGCGAACACCGGGGAGCTGTTTTTT; v_gene: TRBV10-3; d_gene: -; j_gene: TRBJ2-2; abundance: -
CDR3aa: CATSDHLLDRGQTSSYNEQFF; CDR3nt: TGTGCCACCAGTGACCACCTCCTGGACAGGGGGCAAACGAGCTCCTACAATGAGCAGTTCTTC; v_gene: TRBV24-1; d_gene: TRBD1; j_gene: TRBJ2-1; abundance: -
CDR3aa: CASSQPGSEAFF; CDR3nt: TGTGCCAGCAGCCAACCGGGATCTGAAGCTTTCTTT; v_gene: TRBV3-1/TRBV3-2; d_gene: -; j_gene: TRBJ1-1; abundance: -
CDR3aa: CASSFGLAGGGLSQETQYF; CDR3nt: TGTGCCAGCAGCTTCGGACTAGCGGGGGGGGGATTGTCACAAGAGACCCAGTACTTC; v_gene: TRBV7-2; d_gene: TRBD2; j_gene: TRBJ2-5; abundance: -
CDR3aa: CASSSQAGVQGEQYF; CDR3nt: TGTGCCAGCAGCTCTCAGGCAGGGGTACAGGGGGAGCAGTACTTC; v_gene: TRBV3-1/TRBV3-2; d_gene: TRBD1; j_gene: TRBJ2-7; abundance: -
CDR3aa: CASSPGGRNQETQYF; CDR3nt: TGTGCCAGCTCACCCGGCGGGAGGAATCAAGAGACCCAGTACTTC; v_gene: TRBV18; d_gene: TRBD2; j_gene: TRBJ2-5; abundance: -
CDR3aa: CASSIELTGGTEAFF; CDR3nt: TGTGCCAGTAGTATAGAACTCACAGGGGGTACTGAAGCTTTCTTT; v_gene: TRBV19; d_gene: TRBD1; j_gene: TRBJ1-1; abundance: once
CDR3aa: CASSIGTVGFSNQPQHF; CDR3nt: TGTGCCAGTAGCATTGGGACAGTCGGGTTTAGCAATCAGCCCCAGCATTTT; v_gene: TRBV19; d_gene: TRBD1; j_gene: TRBJ1-5; abundance: -
CDR3aa: CASRRQGTYGYTF; CDR3nt: TGTGCCAGCAGACGACAGGGGACTTATGGCTACACCTTC; v_gene: TRBV28; d_gene: TRBD1; j_gene: TRBJ1-2; abundance: -
CDR3aa: CASSSTRQGLSPLHF; CDR3nt: TGTGCCAGCAGCTCAACCCGACAGGGGCTTTCACCCCTCCACTTT; v_gene: TRBV7-9; d_gene: TRBD1; j_gene: TRBJ1-6; abundance: -
CDR3aa: CASSLAAGGSEKLFF; CDR3nt: TGTGCCAGCAGCTTAGCGGCAGGGGGAAGTGAAAAACTGTTTTTT; v_gene: TRBV7-2; d_gene: TRBD1; j_gene: TRBJ1-4; abundance: few